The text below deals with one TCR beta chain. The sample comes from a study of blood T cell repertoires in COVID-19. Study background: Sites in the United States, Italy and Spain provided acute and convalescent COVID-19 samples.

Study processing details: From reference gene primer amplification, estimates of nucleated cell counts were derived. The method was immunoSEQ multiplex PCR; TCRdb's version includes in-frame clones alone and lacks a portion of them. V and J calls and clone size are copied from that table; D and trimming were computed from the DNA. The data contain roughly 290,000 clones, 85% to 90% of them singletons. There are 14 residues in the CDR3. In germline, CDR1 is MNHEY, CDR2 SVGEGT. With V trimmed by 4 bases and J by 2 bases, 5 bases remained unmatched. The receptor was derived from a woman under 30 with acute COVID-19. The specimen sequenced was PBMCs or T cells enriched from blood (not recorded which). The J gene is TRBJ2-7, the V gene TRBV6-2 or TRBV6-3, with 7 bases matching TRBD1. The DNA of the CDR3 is TGTGCCAGCAGTTCTACGGACAGGACCTACGAGCAGTACTTC. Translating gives CASSSTDRTYEQYF.